This T cell receptor (beta chain) was documented in a study of blood T cell repertoires in COVID-19. Study information: COVID-19 samples from acute and convalescent phases originated in the United States, Italy and Spain. The cDNA or gDNA used as material had been derived from T cells, B-cell-depleted T cells, or PBMCs.

The CDR3 is 15 residues long. Source study methods: Amplification of reference gene primers was used by the study to estimate nucleated cell counts. Sequencing was performed with immunoSEQ multiplex PCR; in TCRdb, only in-frame clones are kept and a portion is missing. V, J and clone size were drawn from that table, and D and trimming were deduced from the DNA. In the table there are over 250,000 clones, 86% of which are singletons. Followed longitudinally, the Seattle patients had been enrolled during active infection. The V call is TRBV21-1, the J call TRBJ2-1; TRBD2, the table's D call, lacks a check against the DNA. TRBV21-1 represents a pseudogene. The sequenced sample was peripheral blood. The receptor was derived from a woman in her 70s with COVID-19, enrolled during active disease. CDR3 DNA: TGTGCCAGCAGCGTTCGGAGACGGGGATACAATGAGCAGTTCTTC. Translation: CASSVRRRGYNEQFF.